The 28 T cell receptor beta chains presented below share a single source sample, sequenced in a study of blood T cell repertoires in COVID-19 (dated by TCRdb to 2019 to 2021). The receptor library was made with the immunoSEQ multiplex PCR assay. TCRdb obtained this table from immuneACCESS and retained in-frame rearrangements with V and J assigned. These tables miss some clones; where compared with another copy, unresolved V genes account for less than half of the shortfall, and the remainder is unexplained. Counted in this sample were over 120,000 clones; over 60% of them appeared once. Approximately 9.4% of the sample rests with the top ten. The sample consisted of peripheral blood. These receptors all come from a woman between 50 and 59 years old with active or convalescent COVID-19.

The rearrangement uses TRBV6-2 or TRBV6-3 and TRBJ1-5; 7 nucleotides match TRBD1. The germline V gene encodes CDR1 MNHEY and CDR2 SVGEGT. V dropped 6 bases and J dropped 6; count of bases not matched to a gene: 5. CDR3 length equals 13 residues. The CDR3 spells CASSRDRVQPQHF. CDR3 nucleotides: TGTGCCAGCAGCCGAGACAGGGTTCAGCCCCAGCATTTT.

The chain combines TRBV29-1 with TRBJ2-1; a possible D gene is TRBD2 (5 bases). This CDR3 has 13 amino acids. Trimming took 5 bases from V and 4 from J, leaving 12 bases between them. CDR1 SQVTM and CDR2 ANQGSEA come from the germline V gene. The CDR3 nucleotides read TGCAGCGTTCCAGCGGAATCTTACAATGAGCAGTTCTTC. Amino acid sequence: CSVPAESYNEQFF.

The V gene is TRBV10-3, the J gene TRBJ2-7; 7 positions agree with TRBD1. Germline V lookup: CDR1 ENHRY, CDR2 SYGVKD. Germline trimming cut 4 bases from V and 0 bases from J; bases unmatched to any gene: 9. This CDR3 comprises 16 residues. The CDR3 spells CAISAPQGDNSYEQYF. The DNA for the CDR3 is TGTGCCATCAGTGCCCCCCAGGGGGACAACTCCTACGAGCAGTACTTC.

This clone has just a few counts. The chain employs TRBV6-2 or TRBV6-3 and TRBJ2-7; 8 bases map to TRBD1. Trimming took 4 bases from V and 0 from J; bases not matched to a gene: 2. Germline V gene lookup returns CDR1 MNHEY and CDR2 SVGEGT. The CDR3 is made up of 14 amino acids. The CDR3 region has the DNA TGTGCCAGCAGTTTAACAGGGGGCTCCTACGAGCAGTACTTC. Protein sequence: CASSLTGGSYEQYF.

This clone was seen just once. The rearrangement uses TRBV7-8 and TRBJ2-7, with 12 bases identical to TRBD1. V lost 1 base to trimming and J lost 0 bases; unmatched junction nucleotides: 7. The CDR3 runs to 18 residues. Per the germline V gene, CDR1 is SGHVS and CDR2 is FQNEAQ. CDR3 sequence reads: CASSLVGQGALSSYEQYF. The CDR3 DNA is TGTGCCAGCAGCTTAGTGGGACAGGGGGCCTTGAGCTCCTACGAGCAGTACTTC.

The V gene is TRBV28, the J gene TRBJ1-4; 12 positions agree with TRBD1. Germline CDR1 reads MDHEN; CDR2 reads SYDVKM. After removal of 5 bases from V and 2 bases from J, the junction contained 6 bases not matched to a gene. There are 17 residues in the CDR3. CDR3 residues: CASSPRDRGLTNEKLFF. Here the CDR3 DNA reads TGTGCCAGCAGTCCCAGGGACAGGGGGCTGACTAATGAAAAACTGTTTTTT.

The DNA of the CDR3 is TGTGCCAGTAGCTTGGTACGACAGAATTCACCCCTCCACTTT. Translated, it gives CASSLVRQNSPLHF. The chain has TRBV19 and TRBJ1-6, with a weak D call TRBD1 (5 bases). The CDR3 consists of 14 residues. The V gene lost 6 bases and the J gene lost 7 bases, with 13 bases spanning the gap. Per the germline V gene, CDR1 is LNHDA and CDR2 is SQIVND (reference sequence).

Only one count was recorded for this clone. The gene calls are TRBV5-6 and TRBJ1-1, with TRBD1 matching 9 bases. Trimming took 4 bases from V and 1 from J; bases not matched to a gene: 5. From germline, CDR1 is SGHDT and CDR2 YYEEEE. This CDR3 contains 15 residues. The CDR3 here is CASSHPTGGNTEAFF. DNA of the CDR3: TGTGCCAGCAGCCACCCGACAGGGGGGAACACTGAAGCTTTCTTT.

The V gene is TRBV11-1, the J gene TRBJ2-7; 7 positions agree with TRBD1. Germline V lookup: CDR1 SGHAT, CDR2 FQDESV (reference sequence). The CDR3 extends over 15 amino acids. V lost 5 bases and J lost 2; bases outside the gene matches: 9. CDR3 DNA sequence: TGTGCCAGCAGCAAAAGCAGGGGGTCAGCCTACGAGCAGTACTTC. As protein: CASSKSRGSAYEQYF.

The chain combines TRBV7-9 with TRBJ1-4; D remains unclear. V gave up 4 bases and J gave up 0 bases, with 12 bases separating them. This CDR3 has 16 residues. Germline CDR1 and CDR2: SEHNR and FQNEAQ (reference sequence). The chain's CDR3 is CASSSPRGSTNEKLFF. Written as DNA, the CDR3 is TGTGCCAGCAGCTCGCCGCGTGGTTCAACTAATGAAAAACTGTTTTTT.

This rearrangement joins TRBV6-1 to TRBJ1-5; 8 bases fit TRBD1. From germline, CDR1 is MNHNS and CDR2 SASEGT. There are 17 residues in the CDR3. With 3 bases clipped from V and 6 bases from J, the junction kept 13 bases outside the gene matches. The CDR3 nucleotides read TGTGCCAGCAGTGAGATGGCCCCGGACAGGGTTGGTCAGCCCCAGCATTTT. It yields the protein CASSEMAPDRVGQPQHF.

The V and J genes are TRBV5-1 and TRBJ2-1, with D tentatively TRBD1 (5 bases). The germline V gene has CDR1 SGHRS and CDR2 YFSETQ. The CDR3 loop spans 14 amino acids. V was cut by 0 bases and J by 7 bases, with 11 bases left in between. The CDR3 loop reads CASSLGGLGNEQFF. CDR3 DNA sequence: TGCGCCAGCAGCTTGGGGGGCCTCGGGAATGAGCAGTTCTTC.

The gene calls are TRBV19 and TRBJ1-2; a weak D match, TRBD1 (6 bases). V lost 10 bases to trimming and J lost 4 bases, with 19 bases between them. CDR1 is LNHDA and CDR2 is SQIVND in the germline V gene (reference sequence). CDR3 length: 14 residues. CDR3 region: CATTDSAFLYGYTF. Written as DNA, the CDR3 is TGTGCCACTACGGACAGCGCTTTCCTCTATGGCTACACCTTC.

The chain is built from TRBV28 and TRBJ2-1, with 12 bases identical to TRBD2. The germline CDR1 and CDR2 sequences are MDHEN and SYDVKM. The CDR3 totals 19 residues. V shed 5 bases, J shed 0 bases, and the junction held 11 bases outside the gene matches. The CDR3 bases are TGTGCCAGCAGTCCTGGACTAGCGGGAAGGTTCGACTCCTACAATGAGCAGTTCTTC. Its protein product is CASSPGLAGRFDSYNEQFF.

This clone was detected a few times. The chain combines TRBV2 with TRBJ1-6, with 7 positions matching TRBD1. The germline V gene has CDR1 SNHLY and CDR2 FYNNEI. CDR3 length equals 16 residues. The V and J ends lost 8 bases and 4 bases, in that order; junction bases with no gene match: 11. This CDR3 reads CASQMEGGQYNSPLHF. In nucleotides, the CDR3 is TGTGCCAGCCAAATGGAGGGGGGACAGTATAATTCACCCCTCCACTTT. Full variable domain (missing parts from reference TRBV2 and TRBJ1-6): EPEVTQTPSHQVTQMGQEVILRCVPISNHLYFYWYRQILGQKVEFLVSFYNNEISEKSEIFDDQFSVERPDGSNFTLKIRSTKLEDSAMYFCASQMEGGQYNSPLHFGNGTRLTVT.

The chain couples TRBV10-3 to TRBJ1-1; 7 bases are a match to TRBD1. With 7 bases clipped from V and 0 bases from J, the junction kept 8 bases outside the gene matches. CDR3 length: 15 amino acids. CDR1 is ENHRY and CDR2 is SYGVKD in the germline V gene. The CDR3: CAIKQRDSMNTEAFF. DNA for the CDR3: TGTGCCATCAAGCAACGGGACAGCATGAACACTGAAGCTTTCTTT.

This clone was recorded once. V gene TRBV15 combines with J gene TRBJ1-5; D gene ambiguous. Germline values: CDR1 LNHNV, CDR2 YYDKDF (reference sequence). V lost 3 bases and J lost 7, with 13 bases in between. The CDR3 is 14 amino acids. The CDR3 DNA is TGTGCCACCAGCAGTGAAATACCGGGACAGCCCCAGCATTTT. It is translated as CATSSEIPGQPQHF.

This chain connects TRBV4-1 to TRBJ1-1, with D perhaps TRBD1 (6 bases). Trimming removed 0 bases at V and 4 bases at J, with 15 bases between. The V gene's germline CDR1 is MGHRA and CDR2 YSYEKL. The CDR3 has 16 residues. The CDR3 bases are TGCGCCAGCAGCCAAGATAAGGGGGATTGGGTCACTGAAGCTTTCTTT. Its protein is CASSQDKGDWVTEAFF.

The CDR3 reads CASSRPGGGTENYGYTF. CDR3 sequence (DNA): TGTGCCAGCAGTCGACCCGGAGGCGGGACGGAGAACTATGGCTACACCTTC. The chain is built from TRBV4-2 and TRBJ1-2, with D perhaps matching TRBD1 (5 bases). From germline, CDR1 is LGHNA and CDR2 YNFKEQ. The ends were cut back, 6 bases at V and 2 bases at J, with 22 bases in the middle. The CDR3 length is 17 residues.

The rearrangement joins TRBV5-1 to TRBJ1-2; maybe TRBD1 (5 bases). Deletions cut 0 bases from V and 4 bases from J, with 10 bases between. Germline CDR1 is SGHRS and CDR2 is YFSETQ. The CDR3 extends over 14 amino acids. The CDR3 loop is CASSLVGVGYGYTF. The CDR3, as DNA: TGCGCCAGCAGCTTGGTAGGGGTTGGCTATGGCTACACCTTC. Full variable domain (missing parts from reference TRBV5-1 and TRBJ1-2): KAGVTQTPRYLIKTRGQQVTLSCSPISGHRSVSWYQQTPGQGLQFLFEYFSETQRNKGNFPGRFSGRQFSNSRSEMNVSTLELGDSALYLCASSLVGVGYGYTFGSGTRLTVV.

The chain carries TRBV6-2 or TRBV6-3 and TRBJ2-7, with 10 bases identical to TRBD1. This CDR3 is built from 15 residues. Germline V gives CDR1 MNHEY, CDR2 SVGEGT. V dropped 5 bases and J dropped 2; count of bases not matched to a gene: 6. The CDR3: CASSVRDRGPYEQYF. The CDR3 DNA sequence: TGTGCCAGCAGTGTCCGGGACAGGGGCCCCTACGAGCAGTACTTC.

This chain joins TRBV5-4 and TRBJ2-1, with 12 bases matching TRBD2. V shed 0 bases, J shed 6 bases, and the junction held 7 bases outside the gene matches. The CDR3 is made up of 17 amino acids. The V gene's germline CDR1 is SGHNT and CDR2 YYREEE (reference sequence). The CDR3 loop is CASSLVASGRASNEQFF. CDR3 DNA sequence: TGTGCCAGCAGCTTGGTGGCTAGCGGGAGGGCTTCCAATGAGCAGTTCTTC.

This chain joins TRBV19 and TRBJ1-2; TRBD1 matches at 7 bases. Germline V gene lookup returns CDR1 LNHDA and CDR2 SQIVND (reference sequence). Trimming at V came to 10 bases and at J to 2 bases, leaving 13 bases not matched to a gene. The CDR3 has 15 residues. The CDR3 loop reads CATKKLPGQNYGYTF. In DNA form, the CDR3 reads TGTGCCACCAAAAAACTCCCGGGACAGAACTATGGCTACACCTTC.

The gene calls are TRBV5-6 and TRBJ1-6; 7 bases match TRBD1. The germline V gene has CDR1 SGHDT and CDR2 YYEEEE. The CDR3 consists of 14 residues. Trimming at V came to 5 bases and at J to 6 bases, leaving 5 bases not matched to a gene. DNA for the CDR3: TGTGCCAGCAGGCGCGGACAGGTTAATTCACCCCTCCACTTT. Its translation is CASRRGQVNSPLHF.

This clone was seen repeatedly, ten times or more. This chain uses TRBV7-2 with TRBJ1-2; no reliable D call. This CDR3 region has 11 residues. V was cut by 4 bases and J by 8 bases, with 8 bases left in between. Germline CDR1 SGHTA, CDR2 FQGNSA. CDR3 sequence reads: CASSSVLGYTF. The CDR3 DNA reads TGTGCCAGCAGCTCAGTTCTCGGCTACACCTTC.

This clone was detected many times. The chain joins TRBV4-3 to TRBJ2-1; possible D gene TRBD2, 5 bases. The CDR3 contains 15 residues. Germline CDR1 LGHNA, CDR2 YSLEER. Trimming took 0 bases from V and 7 from J, leaving 13 bases between them. CDR3: CASSQDRASPNEQFF. CDR3 coding DNA: TGCGCCAGCAGCCAAGATCGGGCTAGCCCGAATGAGCAGTTCTTC.

V gene TRBV6-5 combines with J gene TRBJ1-6, with a tentative D call TRBD1 (5 bases). Germline V lookup: CDR1 MNHEY, CDR2 SVGAGI. CDR3 length: 15 residues. V lost 6 bases and J 7 bases, leaving 16 bases between the germline ends. The CDR3 DNA is TGTGCCAGCAGGCGGGGGGTGATGATGAATTCACCCCTCCACTTT. Translating gives CASRRGVMMNSPLHF.

This chain links TRBV4-2 with TRBJ2-6; 9 bases match TRBD1. CDR1 is LGHNA and CDR2 is YNFKEQ in the germline V gene. With 2 bases clipped from V and 1 base from J, the junction kept 3 bases outside the gene matches. CDR3 length: 17 amino acids. In nucleotides, the CDR3 is TGTGCCAGCAGCCAACTACAGGGGGCTTCTGGGGCCAACGTCCTGACTTTC. The encoded protein is CASSQLQGASGANVLTF.